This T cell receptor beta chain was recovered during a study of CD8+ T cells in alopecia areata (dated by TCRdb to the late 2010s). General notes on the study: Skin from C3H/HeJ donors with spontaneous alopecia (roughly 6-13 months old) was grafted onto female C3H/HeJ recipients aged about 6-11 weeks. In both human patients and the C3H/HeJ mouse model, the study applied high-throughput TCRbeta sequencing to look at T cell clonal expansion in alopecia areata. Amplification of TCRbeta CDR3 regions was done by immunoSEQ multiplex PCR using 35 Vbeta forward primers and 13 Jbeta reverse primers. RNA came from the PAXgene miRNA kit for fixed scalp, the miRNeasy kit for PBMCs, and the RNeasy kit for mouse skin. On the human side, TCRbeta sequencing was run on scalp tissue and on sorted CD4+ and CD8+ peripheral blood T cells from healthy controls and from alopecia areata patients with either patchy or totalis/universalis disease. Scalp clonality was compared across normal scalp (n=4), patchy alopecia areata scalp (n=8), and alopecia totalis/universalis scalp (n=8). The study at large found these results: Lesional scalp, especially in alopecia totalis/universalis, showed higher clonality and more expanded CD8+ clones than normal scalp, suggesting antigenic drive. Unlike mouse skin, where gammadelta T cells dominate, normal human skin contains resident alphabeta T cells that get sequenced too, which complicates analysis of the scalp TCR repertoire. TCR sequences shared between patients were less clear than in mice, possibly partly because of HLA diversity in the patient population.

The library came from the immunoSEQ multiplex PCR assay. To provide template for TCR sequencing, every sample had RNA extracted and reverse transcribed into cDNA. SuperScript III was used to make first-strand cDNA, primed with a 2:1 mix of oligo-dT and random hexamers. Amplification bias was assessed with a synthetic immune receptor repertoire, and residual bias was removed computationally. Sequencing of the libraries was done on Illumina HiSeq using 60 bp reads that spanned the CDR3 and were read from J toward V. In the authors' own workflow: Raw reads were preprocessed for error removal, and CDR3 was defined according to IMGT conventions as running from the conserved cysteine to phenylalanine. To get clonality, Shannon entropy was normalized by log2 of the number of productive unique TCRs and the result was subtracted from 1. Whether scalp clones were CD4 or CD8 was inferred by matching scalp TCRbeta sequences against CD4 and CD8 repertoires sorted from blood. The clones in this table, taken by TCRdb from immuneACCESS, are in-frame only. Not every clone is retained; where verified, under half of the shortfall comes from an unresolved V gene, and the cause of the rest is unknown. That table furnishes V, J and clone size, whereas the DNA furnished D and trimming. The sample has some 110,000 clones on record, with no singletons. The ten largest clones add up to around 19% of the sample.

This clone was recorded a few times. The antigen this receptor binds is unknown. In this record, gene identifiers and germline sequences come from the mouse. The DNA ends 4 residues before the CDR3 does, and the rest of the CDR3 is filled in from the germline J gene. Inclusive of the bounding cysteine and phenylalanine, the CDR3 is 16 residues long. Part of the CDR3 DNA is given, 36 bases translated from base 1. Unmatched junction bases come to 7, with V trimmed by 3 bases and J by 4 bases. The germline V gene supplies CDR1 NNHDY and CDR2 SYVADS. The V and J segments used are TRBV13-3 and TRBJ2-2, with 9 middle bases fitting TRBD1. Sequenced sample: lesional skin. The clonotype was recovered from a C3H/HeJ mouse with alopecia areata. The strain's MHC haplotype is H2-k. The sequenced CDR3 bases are TGTGCCAGCAGTGCCGGGACAGGGAGGGCCACCGGG. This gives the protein CASSAGTGRATG. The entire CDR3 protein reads CASSAGTGRATGQLYF.